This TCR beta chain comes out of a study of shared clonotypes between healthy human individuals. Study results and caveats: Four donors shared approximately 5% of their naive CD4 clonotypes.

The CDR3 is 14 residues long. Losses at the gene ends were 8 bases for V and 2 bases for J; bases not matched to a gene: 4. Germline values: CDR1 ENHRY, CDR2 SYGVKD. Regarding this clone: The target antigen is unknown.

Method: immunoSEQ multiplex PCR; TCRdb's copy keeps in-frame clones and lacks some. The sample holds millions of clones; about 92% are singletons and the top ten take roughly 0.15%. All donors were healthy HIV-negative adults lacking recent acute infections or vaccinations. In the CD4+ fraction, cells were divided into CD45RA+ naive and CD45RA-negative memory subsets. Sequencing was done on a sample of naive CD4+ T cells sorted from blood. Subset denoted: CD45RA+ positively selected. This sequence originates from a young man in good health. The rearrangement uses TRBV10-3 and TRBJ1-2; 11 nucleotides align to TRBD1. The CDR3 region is CAIGGTGGNYGYTF. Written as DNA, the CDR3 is TGTGCCATCGGAGGGACAGGGGGAAACTATGGCTACACCTTC.